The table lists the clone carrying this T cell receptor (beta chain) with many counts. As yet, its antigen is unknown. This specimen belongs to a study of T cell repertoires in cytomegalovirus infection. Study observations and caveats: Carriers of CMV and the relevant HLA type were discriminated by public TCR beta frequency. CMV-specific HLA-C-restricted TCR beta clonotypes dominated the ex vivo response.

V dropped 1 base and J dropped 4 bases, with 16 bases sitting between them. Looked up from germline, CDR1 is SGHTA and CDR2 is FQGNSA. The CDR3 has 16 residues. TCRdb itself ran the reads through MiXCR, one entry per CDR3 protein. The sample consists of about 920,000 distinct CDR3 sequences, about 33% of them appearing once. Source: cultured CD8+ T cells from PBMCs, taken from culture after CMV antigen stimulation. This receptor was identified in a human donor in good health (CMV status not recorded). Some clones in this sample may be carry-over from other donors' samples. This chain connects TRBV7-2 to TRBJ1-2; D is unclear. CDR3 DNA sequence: TGTGCCAGCAGCTTAGACCCGTCCCCAAAGCCCTATGGCTACACCTTC. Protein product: CASSLDPSPKPYGYTF. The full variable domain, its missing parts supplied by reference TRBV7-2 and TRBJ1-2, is GAGVSQSPSNKVTEKGKDVELRCDPISGHTALYWYRQSLGQGLEFLIYFQGNSAPDKSGLPSDRFSAERTGGSVSTLTIQRTQQEDSAVYLCASSLDPSPKPYGYTFGSGTRLTVV.